This is a list of T cell receptor beta chains from one sample in a study of OX40 agonist ivuxolimab in advanced cancers. TCRdb's copy holds only in-frame clones and misses some; the assay was immunoSEQ multiplex PCR. The table has about 130,000 clones, about 92% seen once. Here the sequenced sample was CD4+ or CD8+ T cells sorted from blood, taken in a trial of the OX40 agonist ivuxolimab. These receptor sequences come from an adult with an advanced solid tumor such as melanoma, head and neck, liver or kidney cancer. The CDR3 runs from the conserved cysteine through the conserved F or W. The D gene is left open where the match is weak.

V gene: TRBV9
J gene: TRBJ2-2
D gene: -
CDR3 DNA: TGTGCCAGCAGCGTAGTCTCGGGGGCAGGTTACACCGGGGAGCTGTTTTTT
CDR3 protein: CASSVVSGAGYTGELFF

V gene: TRBV6-1
J gene: TRBJ2-3
D gene: TRBD1
CDR3 DNA: TGTGCCAGCAGTGATAATGGACAGGGCTCCACAGATACGCAGTATTTT
CDR3 protein: CASSDNGQGSTDTQYF

V gene: TRBV4-1
J gene: TRBJ2-5
D gene: TRBD1
CDR3 DNA: TGCGCCAGCAGCCAAGACGGGGGACAGGGGCTTCGCCAAGAGACCCAGTACTTC
CDR3 protein: CASSQDGGQGLRQETQYF

V gene: TRBV6-5
J gene: TRBJ2-5
D gene: -
CDR3 DNA: TGTGCCAGCAGTTATGGTCGGAGCCTAAAAGAGACCCAGTACTTC
CDR3 protein: CASSYGRSLKETQYF

V gene: TRBV30
J gene: TRBJ1-2
D gene: -
CDR3 DNA: TGTGCCTGGAGTGTACTACGGTTCGTGGGCTACACCTTC
CDR3 protein: CAWSVLRFVGYTF

V gene: TRBV7-2
J gene: TRBJ2-7
D gene: -
CDR3 DNA: TGTGCCAGCAGCTTAGGGGGCAGGGAAGGCGAGCAGTACTTC
CDR3 protein: CASSLGGREGEQYF

V gene: TRBV14
J gene: TRBJ1-6
D gene: -
CDR3 DNA: TGTGCCAGCAGCCAAACCGGGACCCATTCACCCCTCCACTTT
CDR3 protein: CASSQTGTHSPLHF

V gene: TRBV14
J gene: TRBJ1-1
D gene: -
CDR3 DNA: TGTGCCAGCACCTTTGACAGAAACACTGAAGCTTTCTTT
CDR3 protein: CASTFDRNTEAFF

V gene: TRBV4-1
J gene: TRBJ1-4
D gene: -
CDR3 DNA: TGCGCCAGCAGGCGGGACGGCGCAACTAATGAAAAACTGTTTTTT
CDR3 protein: CASRRDGATNEKLFF

V gene: TRBV19
J gene: TRBJ1-1
D gene: -
CDR3 DNA: TGTGCCAGTAGTATTTCCGAGGGGGTGAACACTGAAGCTTTCTTT
CDR3 protein: CASSISEGVNTEAFF